The source of this T cell receptor (beta chain) is a study of blood T cell repertoires in COVID-19 (dated by TCRdb to the early 2020s). Looking at the study overall: Samples from collaborators originated in the United States, Italy and Spain and spanned both the acute and convalescent phases of COVID-19. The repertoires were released in a freely available public database intended as a resource for research on the immune response to SARS-CoV-2. HLA class I and class II types, where available, came from metadata supplied by the sample provider rather than from assay-based typing. Deeply sampled blood TCRbeta repertoires from subjects exposed to, actively infected with, or recovered from COVID-19 were included in the dataset. The samples were drawn from the first 160 participants of the ongoing ImmuneRACE study and from 1,254 subjects provided by 6 global collaborators. The material from the prospective study consisted of cDNA or gDNA derived from T cells, B-cell-depleted T cells, or PBMCs. The sample metadata nearly always contained a de-identified subject ID, COVID-19 status, age in years and sex. General findings and caveats noted by the study authors: The quantity of clinical and demographic metadata differed by source and by participant and was supplied without curation.

TCRbeta CDR3 regions were amplified from genomic DNA by means of the immunoSEQ Assay, a bias-controlled multiplex PCR. Per the original workflow: The number of nucleated cells in each sample was estimated by amplification of reference gene primers within the assay. To quantify the absolute abundance of each unique TCRbeta CDR3 rearrangement, sequence reads were collapsed and filtered. For each sample, productive Simpson clonality was calculated by taking the square root of Simpson's diversity index across productive rearrangements. TCRdb took over this immuneACCESS table, retaining in-frame rearrangements with V and J assigned. Such tables are incomplete; in checked studies, under half of the missing clones stem from an unresolved V gene, and the remainder is unexplained. V and J calls and clone size are those listed in that table; D and trimming were worked out from the DNA. For this sample there are more than 30,000 clones; roughly 87% appear just once. Together, the top ten hold over 13% of the sample.

Concerning this clone itself: Its antigen target is currently unknown. Base qualities were left out, and no much larger clone turns up one base away.

Each collaborating institution followed its own protocols to collect whole blood in K2EDTA tubes. For TCRbeta analysis, collaborators shipped samples in one of three forms: frozen whole blood, isolated PBMCs, or DNA extracted from either of those sample types. The TCR was taken from a man aged 55 to 70 with active COVID-19. The sequencing input was peripheral blood.

At the DNA level, the sequence is TGTGCCAGCAGTCCCCGGGACAGAGACTACGAGCAGTACTTC. This translates into CASSPRDRDYEQYF. The rearranged segments are TRBV27 and TRBJ2-7; a stretch of 7 junction bases matches TRBD1. The CDR3 has 14 amino acids, counting the end cysteine and phenylalanine. Solely the CDR3 DNA is kept, with 42 bases framed from the first base. The germline V gene (reference sequence) provides CDR1 MNHEY and CDR2 SMNVEV. V is cut back by 5 bases and J by 3 bases, with 7 bases in the junction unmatched.